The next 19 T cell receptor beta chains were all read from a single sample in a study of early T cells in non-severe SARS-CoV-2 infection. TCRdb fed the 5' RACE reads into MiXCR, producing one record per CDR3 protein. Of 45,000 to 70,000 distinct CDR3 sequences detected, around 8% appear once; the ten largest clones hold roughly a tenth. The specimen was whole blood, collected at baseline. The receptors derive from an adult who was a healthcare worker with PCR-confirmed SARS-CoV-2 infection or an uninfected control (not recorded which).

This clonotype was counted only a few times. The CDR3 is CASGGTDPPDEQFF. CDR3 nucleotide sequence: TGTGCCAGCGGGGGAACAGACCCCCCGGATGAGCAGTTCTTC. The rearrangement uses TRBV28 and TRBJ2-1; D may correspond to TRBD1 or TRBD2 (5 bases each). Trimming took 8 bases from V and 8 from J, leaving 19 bases between them. The CDR3 has 14 residues. Germline loops: CDR1 MDHEN, CDR2 SYDVKM. The full variable domain, rest sourced from reference TRBV28 and TRBJ2-1, is DVKVTQSSRYLVKRTGEKVFLECVQDMDHENMFWYRQDPGLGLRLIYFSYDVKMKEKGDIPEGYSVSREKKERFSLILESASTNQTSMYLCASGGTDPPDEQFFGPGTRLTVL.

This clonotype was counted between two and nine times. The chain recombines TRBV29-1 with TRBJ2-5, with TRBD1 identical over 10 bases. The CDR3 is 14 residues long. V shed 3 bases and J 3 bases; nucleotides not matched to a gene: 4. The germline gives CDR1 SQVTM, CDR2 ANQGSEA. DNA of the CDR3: TGCAGCGTTGAGATTGGACAGGGGGAAGAGACCCAGTACTTC. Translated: CSVEIGQGEETQYF.

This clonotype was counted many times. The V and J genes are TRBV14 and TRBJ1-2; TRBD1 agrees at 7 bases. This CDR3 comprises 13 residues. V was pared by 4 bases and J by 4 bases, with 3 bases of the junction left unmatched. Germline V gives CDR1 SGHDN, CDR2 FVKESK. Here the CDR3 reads CASSPTGLYGYTF. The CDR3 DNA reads TGTGCCAGCAGCCCGACAGGGCTCTATGGCTACACCTTC.

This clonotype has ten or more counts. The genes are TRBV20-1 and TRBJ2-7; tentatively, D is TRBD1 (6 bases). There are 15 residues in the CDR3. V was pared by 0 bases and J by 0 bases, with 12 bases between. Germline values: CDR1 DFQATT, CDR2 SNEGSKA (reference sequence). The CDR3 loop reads CSARDPRGSSYEQYF. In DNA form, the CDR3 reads TGCAGTGCTAGAGATCCGAGGGGGAGCTCCTACGAGCAGTACTTC.

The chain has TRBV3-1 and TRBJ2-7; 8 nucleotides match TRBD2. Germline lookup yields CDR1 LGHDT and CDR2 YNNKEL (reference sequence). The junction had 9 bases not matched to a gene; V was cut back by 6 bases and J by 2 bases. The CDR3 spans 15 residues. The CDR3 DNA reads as TGTGCCAGCAGAGCAAGCGGGAGTGGTCCCTACGAGCAGTACTTC. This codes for CASRASGSGPYEQYF.

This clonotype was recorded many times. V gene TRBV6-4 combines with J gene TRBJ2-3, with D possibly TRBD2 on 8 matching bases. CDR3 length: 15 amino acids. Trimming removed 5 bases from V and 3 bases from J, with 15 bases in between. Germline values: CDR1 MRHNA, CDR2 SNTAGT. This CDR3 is CASSRQGGGTDTQYF. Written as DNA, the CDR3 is TGTGCCAGCAGTCGACAGGGCGGGGGGACAGATACGCAGTATTTT.

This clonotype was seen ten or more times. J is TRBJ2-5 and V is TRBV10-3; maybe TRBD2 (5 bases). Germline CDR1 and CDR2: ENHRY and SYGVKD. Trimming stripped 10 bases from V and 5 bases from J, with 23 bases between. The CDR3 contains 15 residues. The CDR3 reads CATREGVLGRETQYF. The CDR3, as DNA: TGTGCCACCCGCGAGGGAGTGTTGGGTCGCGAGACCCAGTACTTC.

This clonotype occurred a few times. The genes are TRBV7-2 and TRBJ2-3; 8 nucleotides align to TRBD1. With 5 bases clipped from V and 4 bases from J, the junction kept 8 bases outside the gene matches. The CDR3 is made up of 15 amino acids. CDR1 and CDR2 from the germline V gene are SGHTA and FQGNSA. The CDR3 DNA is TGTGCCAGCAGCCGGACAGGGAACGCTGCAGATACGCAGTATTTT. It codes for CASSRTGNAADTQYF.

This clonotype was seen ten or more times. The CDR3 bases are TGTGCCAGCAGCCAAGTCAGTCTATCCTACGAGCAGTACTTC. The encoded protein is CASSQVSLSYEQYF. This chain uses TRBV3-1 with TRBJ2-7; D is ambiguous. This CDR3 has 14 residues. Germline lookup yields CDR1 LGHDT and CDR2 YNNKEL (reference sequence). V was trimmed by 1 base and J by 1 base, leaving 8 bases between them.

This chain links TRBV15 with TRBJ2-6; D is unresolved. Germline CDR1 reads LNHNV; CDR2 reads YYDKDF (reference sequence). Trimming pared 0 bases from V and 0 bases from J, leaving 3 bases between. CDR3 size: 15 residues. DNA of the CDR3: TGTGCCACCAGCAGAGATCTCTCTGGGGCCAACGTCCTGACTTTC. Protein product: CATSRDLSGANVLTF.

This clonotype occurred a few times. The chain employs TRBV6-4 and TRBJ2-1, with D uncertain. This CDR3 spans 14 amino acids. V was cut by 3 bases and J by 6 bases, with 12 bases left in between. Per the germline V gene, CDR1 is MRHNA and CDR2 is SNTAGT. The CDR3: CASSESAGPNEQFF. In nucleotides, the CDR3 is TGTGCCAGCAGTGAGAGTGCAGGCCCCAATGAGCAGTTCTTC.

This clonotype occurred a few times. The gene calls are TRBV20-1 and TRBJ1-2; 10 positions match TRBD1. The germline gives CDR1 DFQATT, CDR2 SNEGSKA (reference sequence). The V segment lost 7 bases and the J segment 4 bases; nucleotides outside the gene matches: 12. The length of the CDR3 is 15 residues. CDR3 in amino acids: CSDYRQGAQAYGYTF. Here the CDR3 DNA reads TGCAGTGACTACCGACAGGGGGCGCAGGCCTATGGCTACACCTTC.

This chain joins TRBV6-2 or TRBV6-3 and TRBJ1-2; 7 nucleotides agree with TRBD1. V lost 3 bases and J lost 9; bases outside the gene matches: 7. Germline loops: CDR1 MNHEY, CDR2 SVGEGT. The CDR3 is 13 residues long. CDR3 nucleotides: TGTGCCAGCAGTTATGGACAGGTCGGAAGCTACACCTTC. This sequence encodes CASSYGQVGSYTF.

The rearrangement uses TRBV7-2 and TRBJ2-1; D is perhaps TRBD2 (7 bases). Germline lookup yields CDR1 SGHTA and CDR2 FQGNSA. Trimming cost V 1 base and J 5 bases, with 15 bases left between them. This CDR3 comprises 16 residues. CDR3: CASSLDRGAYNNEQFF. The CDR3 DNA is TGTGCCAGCAGCTTAGATCGGGGGGCGTACAACAATGAGCAGTTCTTC.

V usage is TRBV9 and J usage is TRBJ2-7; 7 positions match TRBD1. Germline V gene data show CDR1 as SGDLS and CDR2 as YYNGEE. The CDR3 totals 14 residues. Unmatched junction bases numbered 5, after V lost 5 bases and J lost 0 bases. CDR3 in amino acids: CASSWTGDSYEQYF. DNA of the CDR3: TGTGCCAGCAGTTGGACAGGAGACTCCTACGAGCAGTACTTC.

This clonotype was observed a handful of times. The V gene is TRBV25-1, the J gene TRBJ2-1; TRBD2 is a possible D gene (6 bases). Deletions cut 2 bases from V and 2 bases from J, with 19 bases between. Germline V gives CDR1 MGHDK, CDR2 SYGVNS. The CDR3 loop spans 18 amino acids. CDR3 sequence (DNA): TGTGCCAGCAGTGAACCACAAACCGGGACTGCAGCCTACAATGAGCAGTTCTTC. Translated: CASSEPQTGTAAYNEQFF.

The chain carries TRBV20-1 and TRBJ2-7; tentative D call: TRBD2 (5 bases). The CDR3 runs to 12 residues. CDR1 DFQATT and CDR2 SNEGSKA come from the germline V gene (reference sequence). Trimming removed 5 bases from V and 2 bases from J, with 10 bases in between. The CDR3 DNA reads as TGCAGTGCTCCCCGGGGAGCCTACGAGCAGTACTTC. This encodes CSAPRGAYEQYF.

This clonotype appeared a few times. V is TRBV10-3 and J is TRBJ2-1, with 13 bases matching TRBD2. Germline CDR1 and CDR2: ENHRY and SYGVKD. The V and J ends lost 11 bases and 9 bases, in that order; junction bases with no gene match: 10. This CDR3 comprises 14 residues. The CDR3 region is CAAHGTSGKGEQFF. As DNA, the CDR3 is TGTGCCGCGCACGGGACTAGCGGGAAGGGTGAGCAGTTCTTC.

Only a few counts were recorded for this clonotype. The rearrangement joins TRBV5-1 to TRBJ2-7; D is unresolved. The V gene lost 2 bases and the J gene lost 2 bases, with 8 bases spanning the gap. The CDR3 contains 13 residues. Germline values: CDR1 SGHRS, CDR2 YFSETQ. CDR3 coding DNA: TGCGCCAGCAGCTTTGGCAGCACCTACGAGCAGTACTTC. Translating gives CASSFGSTYEQYF.